This T cell receptor (beta chain) was identified during a study of cytomegalovirus exposure and HLA in healthy donors. The wider study: A preliminary data release comprised about 85 million unique TCRs obtained from HLA-typed donors.

With respect to this clone: Its antigen is currently unknown.

V was cut by 8 bases and J by 1 base, with 12 bases left in between. CDR3 length: 12 residues. Germline loops: CDR1 GTSNPN, CDR2 SVGIG (reference sequence). Notes on the study in general: In a later analysis, donors in an Asian-associated ancestry cluster reportedly had fewer N-insertions in productive TCRs than the cohort mean.

Primers included in the PCR were 60 Vbeta and 13 Jbeta primers. Sequenced by immunoSEQ multiplex PCR; TCRdb stores in-frame clones only, minus some. The sample includes some 150,000 clones, 75% of them seen just once. This clonotype was obtained from a man under 40 in good health and CMV-seronegative. The specimen was PBMCs. This chain joins TRBV30 and TRBJ2-7; D tentatively reads TRBD1 or TRBD2 (5 bases each). DNA of the CDR3: TGTGCCGGGACCCAGGATTCCTACGAGCAGTACTTC. Protein product: CAGTQDSYEQYF.